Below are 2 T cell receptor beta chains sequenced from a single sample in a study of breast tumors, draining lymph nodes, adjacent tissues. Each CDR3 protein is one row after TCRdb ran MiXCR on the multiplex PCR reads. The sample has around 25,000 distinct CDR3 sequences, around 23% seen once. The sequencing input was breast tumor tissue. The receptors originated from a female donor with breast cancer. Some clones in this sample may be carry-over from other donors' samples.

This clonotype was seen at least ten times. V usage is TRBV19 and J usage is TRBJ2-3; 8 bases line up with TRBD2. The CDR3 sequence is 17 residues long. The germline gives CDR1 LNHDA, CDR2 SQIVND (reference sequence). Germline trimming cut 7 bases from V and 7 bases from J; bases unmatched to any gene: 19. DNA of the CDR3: TGTGCCAGTACCCAGAGCCTAGCGGGCCCCGGAGGGTATACGCAGTATTTT. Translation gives CASTQSLAGPGGYTQYF.

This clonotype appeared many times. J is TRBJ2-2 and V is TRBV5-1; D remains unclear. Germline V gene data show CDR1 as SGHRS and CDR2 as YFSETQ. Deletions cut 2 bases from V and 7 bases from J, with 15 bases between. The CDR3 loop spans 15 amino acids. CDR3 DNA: TGCGCCAGCAGCTTCCCCTCCGGGTTAATCGGGGAGCTGTTTTTT. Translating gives CASSFPSGLIGELFF.